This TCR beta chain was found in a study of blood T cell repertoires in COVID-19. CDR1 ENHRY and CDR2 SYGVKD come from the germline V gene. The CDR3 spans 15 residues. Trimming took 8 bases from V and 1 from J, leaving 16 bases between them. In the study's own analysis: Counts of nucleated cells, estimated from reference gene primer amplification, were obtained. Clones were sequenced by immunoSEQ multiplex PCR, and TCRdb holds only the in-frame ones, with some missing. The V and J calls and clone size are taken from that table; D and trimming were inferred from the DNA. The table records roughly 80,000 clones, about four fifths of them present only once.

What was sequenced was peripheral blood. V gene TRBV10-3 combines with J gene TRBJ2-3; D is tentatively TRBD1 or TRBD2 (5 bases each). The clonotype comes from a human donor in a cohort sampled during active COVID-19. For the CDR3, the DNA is TGTGCCATCGGTGGGGCGGGTTGGGGCACAGATACGCAGTATTTT. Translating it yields CAIGGAGWGTDTQYF.